These 18 T cell receptor beta chains originate from one sample sequenced in a study of cytomegalovirus exposure and HLA in healthy donors. The PCR contained 60 Vbeta and 13 Jbeta primers. Produced via immunoSEQ multiplex PCR; TCRdb's table is partial and in-frame only. The sample has about 130,000 clones; over 70% are singletons. The sample consisted of PBMCs. The receptors were gathered from a woman aged 40 to 50 in good health and CMV-seropositive.

The chain is built from TRBV7-3 and TRBJ2-2; D gene ambiguous. CDR1 and CDR2 from the germline V gene are SGHTA and FQGTGA. V lost 2 bases to trimming and J lost 0 bases, with 7 bases between them. The length of the CDR3 is 15 residues. CDR3 loop: CASSLVGTNTGELFF. Here the CDR3 DNA reads TGTGCCAGCAGCTTAGTTGGCACGAACACCGGGGAGCTGTTTTTT.

The chain links TRBV11-2 to TRBJ1-1; D is possibly TRBD1 (6 bases). The length of the CDR3 is 17 residues. Germline values: CDR1 SGHAT, CDR2 FQNNGV. V was trimmed by 5 bases and J by 6 bases, leaving 25 bases between them. As DNA, the CDR3 is TGTGCCAGCAGCCCCAGGAGTGGTGGACAGCGAAGGTCTGAAGCTTTCTTT. Residues: CASSPRSGGQRRSEAFF.

This clone was recorded a few times. This sequence joins TRBV2 and TRBJ1-6, with D possibly TRBD1 on 5 matching bases. V dropped 6 bases and J dropped 0 bases, with 12 bases sitting between them. Germline V gene data show CDR1 as SNHLY and CDR2 as FYNNEI. This CDR3 is 16 amino acids long. The CDR3 bases are TGTGCCAGCAGAGAGGGGAGGGACTCCTATAATTCACCCCTCCACTTT. Protein product: CASREGRDSYNSPLHF. Looking up the rest from reference TRBV2 and TRBJ1-6 gives the full variable domain: EPEVTQTPSHQVTQMGQEVILRCVPISNHLYFYWYRQILGQKVEFLVSFYNNEISEKSEIFDDQFSVERPDGSNFTLKIRSTKLEDSAMYFCASREGRDSYNSPLHFGNGTRLTVT.

The rearrangement links TRBV28 to TRBJ1-2; D may be TRBD1 (5 bases). The CDR3 runs 13 residues. Germline CDR1 MDHEN, CDR2 SYDVKM. Trimming pared 10 bases from V and 3 bases from J, leaving 15 bases between. The DNA of the CDR3 is TGTGCCACCTCTTCGACAGCGTACTATGGCTACACCTTC. Its translation is CATSSTAYYGYTF.

This clone was picked up a small number of times. CDR3 sequence reads: CAWSERQGGLTEAFF. The DNA for the CDR3 is TGTGCCTGGAGTGAGAGACAGGGTGGGCTCACTGAAGCTTTCTTT. The gene calls are TRBV30 and TRBJ1-1; 7 bases are a match to TRBD1. From germline, CDR1 is GTSNPN and CDR2 SVGIG (reference sequence). J gave up 4 bases and V 1 base, and 9 bases lay outside the gene matches. The CDR3 is 15 amino acids.

The chain joins TRBV4-3 to TRBJ2-5; D possibly corresponds to TRBD2 (5 bases). Trimming took off 7 bases at V and 0 bases at J, with 15 bases between the two ends. Germline lookup yields CDR1 LGHNA and CDR2 YSLEER. The CDR3 is made up of 15 amino acids. CDR3 residues: CASIRDLGYQETQYF. Here the CDR3 DNA reads TGCGCCAGCATCCGGGATTTGGGGTACCAAGAGACCCAGTACTTC.

The chain is built from TRBV7-2 and TRBJ2-1, with a tentative D call TRBD1 (6 bases). This CDR3 contains 14 residues. Deletions cut 4 bases from V and 10 bases from J, with 17 bases between. The germline CDR1 and CDR2 sequences are SGHTA and FQGNSA. CDR3 in amino acids: CASSSRKDSWEQFF. The CDR3 DNA reads as TGTGCCAGCAGCTCCAGGAAGGACAGTTGGGAGCAGTTCTTC.

CDR3 sequence (DNA): TGCGCCAGCAGCTTGGGAGGGACAGGATTGGCCGGGGAGCTGTTTTTT. Translating it yields CASSLGGTGLAGELFF. The gene calls are TRBV5-1 and TRBJ2-2; 8 bases fit TRBD1. V lost 0 bases to trimming and J lost 6 bases; unmatched junction nucleotides: 7. Germline V lookup: CDR1 SGHRS, CDR2 YFSETQ. This CDR3 has 16 residues.

The rearrangement joins TRBV2 to TRBJ1-1; tentatively, D is TRBD1 (6 bases). Between the trimmed V and J ends, which lost 0 bases and 2 bases, there was a span of 10 bases. The CDR3 length is 15 residues. Germline V CDR1 and CDR2: SNHLY, FYNNEI. The CDR3, as DNA: TGTGCCAGCAGTGAAGCACTGGGGGCCAACACTGAAGCTTTCTTT. It encodes CASSEALGANTEAFF.

This clone showed up just a few times. The gene calls are TRBV18 and TRBJ2-1; 9 positions match TRBD1. The CDR3 runs to 16 residues. CDR1 is KGHSH, CDR2 LQKENI, per germline. J gave up 0 bases and V 5 bases, and 5 bases lay outside the gene matches. CDR3 loop: CASSAQGASSYNEQFF. CDR3 in DNA: TGTGCCAGCTCAGCACAGGGGGCCAGCTCCTACAATGAGCAGTTCTTC.

This sequence joins TRBV14 and TRBJ1-2; D not certain. The CDR3 runs 15 residues. CDR1 is SGHDN, CDR2 FVKESK, per germline. The V end was cut by 1 base, the J end by 5 bases, with 14 bases between. CDR3 sequence: CASSQGTLTEYGYTF. CDR3 nucleotide sequence: TGTGCCAGCAGCCAAGGCACTCTGACTGAATATGGCTACACCTTC.

The chain uses TRBV30 and TRBJ1-5, with TRBD1 as a possible D gene (6 bases). CDR1 and CDR2 (germline): GTSNPN, SVGIG (reference sequence). Trimming cost V 0 bases and J 6 bases, with 18 bases left between them. The length of the CDR3 is 16 residues. The CDR3 DNA follows: TGTGCCTGGAGTGTACGTGGGCGGGGGGGCATTCAGCCCCAGCATTTT. Protein: CAWSVRGRGGIQPQHF.

The rearrangement joins TRBV7-9 to TRBJ2-3, with TRBD2 matching over 8 bases. This CDR3 is 15 amino acids long. In germline, CDR1 is SEHNR, CDR2 FQNEAQ (reference sequence). Losses at the gene ends were 4 bases for V and 1 base for J; bases not matched to a gene: 4. The CDR3 spells CASSSSGSRTDTQYF. The DNA for the CDR3 is TGTGCCAGCAGCTCCAGCGGGAGCCGCACAGATACGCAGTATTTT.

J is TRBJ1-1 and V is TRBV28; the D gene is possibly TRBD1 (6 bases). Germline CDR1 is MDHEN and CDR2 is SYDVKM. The CDR3 has 14 amino acids. V lost 4 bases and J 6 bases, leaving 15 bases between the germline ends. The CDR3 region is CASSSQQGRAEAFF. The CDR3 region has the DNA TGTGCCAGCAGTTCCCAACAGGGAAGGGCTGAAGCTTTCTTT.

The chain uses TRBV5-4 and TRBJ2-2; the match to TRBD2 covers 14 bases. Germline V gives CDR1 SGHNT, CDR2 YYREEE (reference sequence). CDR3 length: 16 residues. Unmatched junction bases numbered 4, after V lost 3 bases and J lost 6 bases. CDR3 nucleotides: TGTGCCAGCAGCTGGGGGGGACTAGCGGGAGCCGGGGAGCTGTTTTTT. This gives the protein CASSWGGLAGAGELFF. The full variable domain, rest sourced from reference TRBV5-4 and TRBJ2-2, is ETGVTQSPTHLIKTRGQQVTLRCSSQSGHNTVSWYQQALGQGPQFIFQYYREEENGRGNFPPRFSGLQFPNYSSELNVNALELDDSALYLCASSWGGLAGAGELFFGEGSRLTVL.

This sequence joins TRBV5-6 and TRBJ1-2; 8 positions match TRBD1. The CDR3 is 14 amino acids. CDR1 is SGHDT and CDR2 is YYEEEE in the germline V gene. V lost 2 bases to trimming and J lost 5 bases; unmatched junction nucleotides: 5. The chain's CDR3 is CASSFSDREYGYTF. For the CDR3, the DNA is TGTGCCAGCAGCTTTTCGGACAGGGAGTATGGCTACACCTTC.

The chain employs TRBV6-6 and TRBJ1-1; D might be TRBD1 (6 bases). Germline V CDR1 and CDR2: MNHNY, SVGAGI (reference sequence). V was cut by 6 bases and J by 2 bases, with 10 bases left in between. The CDR3 runs to 13 residues. This CDR3 reads CASSRQVNTEAFF. DNA for the CDR3: TGTGCCAGCAGCAGACAGGTTAACACTGAAGCTTTCTTT.

The J gene is TRBJ1-4, the V gene TRBV9, with D hard to call. V was shortened by 2 bases and J by 1 base, with 6 bases between the two germline ends. Germline CDR1 reads SGDLS; CDR2 reads YYNGEE. The CDR3 sequence is 14 residues long. The chain's CDR3 is CASSVGRTNEKLFF. CDR3 coding DNA: TGTGCCAGCAGCGTTGGCAGAACTAATGAAAAACTGTTTTTT.